Listed here are 23 T cell receptor beta chains from one sample, sequenced in a study of T-cell reconstitution after alpha-beta-depleted transplantation in children. As it was prepared, the TCRbeta library received unique molecular identifiers. In TCRdb, the PCR reads were re-called with MiXCR into one record per CDR3 protein. The sample includes 7,900 or so distinct CDR3 sequences, around 30% of them seen just once. Material: peripheral blood, obtained 60 days after TCRalphabeta/CD19-depleted stem cell transplant. Receptors were obtained from a boy in the first two years of life who had a stem cell transplant for SCID, so the T cells may come from the graft donor.

The gene calls are TRBV12-3 or TRBV12-4 and TRBJ2-5; 13 bases are a match to TRBD2. The CDR3 covers 17 residues. V was pared by 5 bases and J by 0 bases, with 6 bases of the junction left unmatched. The CDR3 DNA sequence: TGTGCCAGCAGTCACGGACTAGCGGGAGTGTACCAAGAGACCCAGTACTTC. Its translation: CASSHGLAGVYQETQYF.

The V gene is TRBV12-3 or TRBV12-4, the J gene TRBJ2-5, with 10 bases aligning to TRBD1. V gave up 5 bases and J gave up 4 bases; unmatched junction bases: 4. CDR3 size: 14 residues. CDR3 amino acids: CASSRQGARETQYF. DNA of the CDR3: TGTGCCAGCAGTCGACAGGGGGCGCGAGAGACCCAGTACTTC.

The V gene is TRBV3-1, the J gene TRBJ2-3; tentatively, D is TRBD1 (6 bases). CDR1 LGHDT and CDR2 YNNKEL come from the germline V gene (reference sequence). V was shortened by 3 bases and J by 5 bases, with 9 bases between the two germline ends. The CDR3 length is 13 residues. The CDR3 region is CASSHATGDTQYF. CDR3 DNA: TGTGCCAGCAGCCATGCGACAGGAGATACGCAGTATTTT.

In its sample, this clonotype is medium-sized (0.01 to 0.1%). The genes are TRBV29-1 and TRBJ1-2; possibly TRBD1 for D (5 bases). Germline V CDR1 and CDR2: SQVTM, ANQGSEA. The CDR3 consists of 13 residues. Trimming took off 6 bases at V and 5 bases at J, with 16 bases between the two ends. This CDR3 reads CSVRLGGRYGYTF. CDR3 in DNA: TGCAGCGTCCGCCTCGGGGGTAGATATGGCTACACCTTC.

This clonotype is labeled as medium-sized. This chain uses TRBV20-1 with TRBJ2-3, with TRBD2 identical over 9 bases. The ends lost 0 bases at V and 9 bases at J; junction bases unmatched: 10. The CDR3 runs 15 residues. Germline CDR1 and CDR2: DFQATT and SNEGSKA (reference sequence). Written as DNA, the CDR3 is TGCAGTGCTAGAGATGTAGGCGGGGGGGCTTGGACGCAGTATTTT. It is translated as CSARDVGGGAWTQYF.

V is TRBV7-8 and J is TRBJ2-7, with D tentatively TRBD1 or TRBD2 (6 bases each). The germline V and J ends were trimmed by 5 bases and 3 bases, with 14 bases remaining between them. Germline CDR1 SGHVS, CDR2 FQNEAQ. The CDR3 contains 14 residues. CDR3 sequence reads: CASSAHREDYEQYF. The CDR3 coding sequence is TGTGCCAGCAGCGCCCACAGGGAGGACTACGAGCAGTACTTC.

This clonotype has at least ten counts. The V gene is TRBV11-2, the J gene TRBJ2-1, with TRBD2 matching 8 bases. J gave up 4 bases and V 1 base, and 15 bases lay outside the gene matches. Looked up from germline, CDR1 is SGHAT and CDR2 is FQNNGV. The CDR3 sequence is 19 residues long. CDR3 in DNA: TGTGCCAGCAGCTTAGGAGTTTGCGGGGGGTCCAAACCTTACAATGAGCAGTTCTTC. It translates to CASSLGVCGGSKPYNEQFF.

This clonotype rates as medium-sized. The chain carries TRBV12-3 or TRBV12-4 and TRBJ2-6, with D unclear. CDR3 size: 16 residues. Trimming took 7 bases from V and 4 from J, leaving 17 bases between them. For the CDR3, the DNA is TGTGCCAGCACCGCCCCGACGTGGAGCGGGGCCAACGTCCTGACTTTC. Its protein is CASTAPTWSGANVLTF.

This clonotype was counted ten times or more. This chain links TRBV4-1 with TRBJ2-7; 9 positions agree with TRBD1. This CDR3 region has 14 residues. From germline, CDR1 is MGHRA and CDR2 YSYEKL. The J segment lost 3 bases and the V segment lost 4 bases, leaving 4 bases of the junction unmatched. CDR3 protein: CASSPRTGDYEQYF. CDR3 sequence (DNA): TGCGCCAGCAGCCCCCGGACAGGGGACTACGAGCAGTACTTC.

Within the sample, this clonotype is medium-sized. The chain combines TRBV6-4 with TRBJ2-2, with 7 bases aligning to TRBD2. The CDR3 extends over 16 amino acids. Germline lookup yields CDR1 MRHNA and CDR2 SNTAGT. J lost 3 bases, V lost 3 bases, and 7 bases had no gene match. The CDR3 DNA sequence: TGTGCCAGCAGTGAATGGGCGGGAGTCGACACCGGGGAGCTGTTTTTT. It encodes CASSEWAGVDTGELFF.

This clonotype ranks as medium-sized. The V call is TRBV20-1, the J call TRBJ2-7; the D gene is possibly TRBD1 (6 bases). The germline gives CDR1 DFQATT, CDR2 SNEGSKA (reference sequence). The CDR3 contains 13 residues. V dropped 3 bases and J dropped 0 bases, with 9 bases sitting between them. The chain's CDR3 is CSASLDSSYEQYF. CDR3 DNA sequence: TGCAGTGCTAGCCTGGACAGCTCCTACGAGCAGTACTTC.

By share, this clonotype ranks as medium-sized. The rearrangement joins TRBV24-1 to TRBJ2-7; D uncertain. CDR3 size: 14 residues. Trimming took 1 base from V and 3 from J, leaving 9 bases between them. Germline CDR1 is KGHDR and CDR2 is SFDVKD. As DNA, the CDR3 is TGTGCCACCAGTGATTTTAAGACTCTCTACGAGCAGTACTTC. It is translated as CATSDFKTLYEQYF.

The V gene is TRBV10-2, the J gene TRBJ1-4; no definite D call. The CDR3 extends over 13 amino acids. The V and J ends lost 7 bases and 6 bases respectively, with 12 bases between them. Germline V gene lookup returns CDR1 WSHSY and CDR2 SAAADI. The DNA for the CDR3 is TGCGCCAGCAAATACACAATGGATGAAAAACTGTTTTTT. Encoded protein: CASKYTMDEKLFF.

J is TRBJ2-2 and V is TRBV27; the D is unclear. Looked up from germline, CDR1 is MNHEY and CDR2 is SMNVEV (reference sequence). V was clipped by 2 bases and J by 1 base, with 8 bases between them. The CDR3 is 15 amino acids. The CDR3: CASSLQPVNTGELFF. CDR3 DNA sequence: TGTGCCAGCAGTTTACAACCGGTGAACACCGGGGAGCTGTTTTTT.

This clonotype was found once. The chain uses TRBV7-8 and TRBJ2-1; D remains ambiguous. With 5 bases removed from V and 7 bases from J, the gap between germline ends came to 12 bases. Germline V gives CDR1 SGHVS, CDR2 FQNEAQ. The CDR3 spans 13 residues. The CDR3: CASSESRVNEQFF. The CDR3 DNA sequence: TGTGCCAGCAGCGAGTCTCGGGTTAATGAGCAGTTCTTC.

V usage is TRBV4-2 and J usage is TRBJ1-5; D gene ambiguous. The V and J ends lost 3 bases and 7 bases respectively, with 13 bases between them. The CDR3 is 14 residues long. CDR1 and CDR2 (germline): LGHNA, YNFKEQ. DNA of the CDR3: TGTGCCAGCAGCCAGAGGGAGGGATGGCAGCCCCAGCATTTT. Translating it yields CASSQREGWQPQHF.

This chain joins TRBV19 and TRBJ2-3; 7 bases match TRBD1. This CDR3 is 14 amino acids long. V gave up 6 bases and J gave up 5 bases; unmatched junction bases: 8. CDR1 and CDR2 from the germline V gene are LNHDA and SQIVND (reference sequence). The CDR3 nucleotides are TGTGCCAGTAGGGACAGGTCTCGGGGAGATACGCAGTATTTT. It is translated as CASRDRSRGDTQYF.

This clonotype is medium-sized in the sample. This chain uses TRBV6-4 with TRBJ2-1; TRBD2 aligns across 7 bases. The length of the CDR3 is 13 residues. J lost 9 bases, V lost 4 bases, and 6 bases had no gene match. Germline lookup yields CDR1 MRHNA and CDR2 SNTAGT. CDR3 bases: TGTGCCAGCAGTGTGGCGGGGGTAGGTGAGCAGTTCTTC. Protein sequence: CASSVAGVGEQFF.

By share, this clonotype counts as medium-sized. The chain links TRBV7-2 to TRBJ2-7; unclear D gene. V was shortened by 4 bases and J by 2 bases, with 9 bases between the two germline ends. CDR3 length equals 13 residues. Germline CDR1 is SGHTA and CDR2 is FQGNSA. CDR3 sequence (DNA): TGTGCCAGCAGCTCCACAGCTACCTACGAGCAGTACTTC. The encoded protein is CASSSTATYEQYF.

The chain links TRBV7-9 to TRBJ1-2; no clear D. V lost 1 base and J lost 0, with 3 bases in between. The CDR3 spans 13 residues. Germline loops: CDR1 SEHNR, CDR2 FQNEAQ (reference sequence). In nucleotides, the CDR3 is TGTGCCAGCAGCTTAGAGGCTAACTATGGCTACACCTTC. Translating it yields CASSLEANYGYTF.

Relative to its sample, this clonotype is medium-sized. The chain combines TRBV27 with TRBJ2-3; 7 bases match TRBD2. V trimming: 4 bases; J trimming: 4 bases; junction bases outside the gene matches: 11. Germline values: CDR1 MNHEY, CDR2 SMNVEV (reference sequence). The CDR3 has 16 amino acids. The CDR3 DNA reads TGTGCCAGCAGTTGTGGACTAGACCCACTGGCAGATACGCAGTATTTT. Protein product: CASSCGLDPLADTQYF.

This clonotype is medium-sized in the sample. The chain is built from TRBV29-1 and TRBJ2-7; D ambiguous. The germline V and J ends were trimmed by 2 bases and 4 bases, with 9 bases remaining between them. Per the germline V gene, CDR1 is SQVTM and CDR2 is ANQGSEA. The CDR3 covers 12 residues. The CDR3 reads CSVESLGYEQYF. CDR3 in DNA: TGCAGCGTTGAAAGCCTAGGGTACGAGCAGTACTTC.

This clonotype is medium-sized by share. CDR3 sequence reads: CASSLEGPKTNEKLFF. The CDR3 nucleotides read TGTGCCAGCAGCTTAGAAGGTCCGAAAACTAATGAAAAACTGTTTTTT. J is TRBJ1-4 and V is TRBV7-8; D gene ambiguous. The length of the CDR3 is 16 residues. CDR1 SGHVS and CDR2 FQNEAQ come from the germline V gene. The ends were cut back, 1 base at V and 1 base at J, with 10 bases in the middle.